A single sample gave rise to the 15 T cell receptor beta chains below, sequenced in a study of blood T cell repertoires in COVID-19. Sequencing used immunoSEQ multiplex PCR; TCRdb keeps in-frame clones, though not all of them. This table holds 100,000 to 150,000 clones, approximately 85% found once. Sequenced: peripheral blood. Source of these receptors: a man older than 75 with active or convalescent COVID-19.

This clone was observed once. The CDR3 region has the DNA TGTGCCACAATGGTAGGGGGCAATCAGCCCCAGCATTTT. It codes for CATMVGGNQPQHF. The rearrangement uses TRBV10-3 and TRBJ1-5, with D possibly matching TRBD1 (5 bases). Germline CDR1 and CDR2: ENHRY and SYGVKD. V dropped 10 bases and J dropped 2 bases, with 12 bases sitting between them. The CDR3 covers 13 residues.

The chain joins TRBV2 to TRBJ1-2; D perhaps matches TRBD1 (6 bases). This CDR3 has 16 amino acids. Germline V gene sequence: CDR1 SNHLY, CDR2 FYNNEI. The germline V and J ends were trimmed by 6 bases and 4 bases, with 21 bases remaining between them. The CDR3 DNA reads as TGTGCCAGCAGGGGCAAGGGGGGGGAGTATACCTATGGCTACACCTTC. Its protein product is CASRGKGGEYTYGYTF. Together with reference TRBV2 and TRBJ1-2, the CDR3 gives the full variable domain: EPEVTQTPSHQVTQMGQEVILRCVPISNHLYFYWYRQILGQKVEFLVSFYNNEISEKSEIFDDQFSVERPDGSNFTLKIRSTKLEDSAMYFCASRGKGGEYTYGYTFGSGTRLTVV.

This clone was seen more than once but under ten times. The rearrangement uses TRBV11-2 and TRBJ1-5, with D uncertain. The CDR3 has 13 amino acids. Trimming took 0 bases from V and 3 from J, leaving 3 bases between them. Germline loops: CDR1 SGHAT, CDR2 FQNNGV. CDR3 loop: CASSLEYNQPQHF. The CDR3 DNA is TGTGCCAGCAGCTTAGAATACAATCAGCCCCAGCATTTT. The variable domain in full, with the rest retrieved from reference TRBV11-2 and TRBJ1-5, is EAGVAQSPRYKIIEKRQSVAFWCNPISGHATLYWYQQILGQGPKLLIQFQNNGVVDDSQLPKDRFSAERLKGVDSTLKIQPAKLEDSAVYLCASSLEYNQPQHFGDGTRLSIL.

This chain uses TRBV19 with TRBJ2-3; 8 bases line up with TRBD1. The CDR3 consists of 15 residues. Germline V gives CDR1 LNHDA, CDR2 SQIVND (reference sequence). The trim removed 3 bases at V and 2 bases at J, leaving 4 bases unmatched. CDR3 nucleotide sequence: TGTGCCAGTAGTATGAAGGGACAGGTCACAGATACGCAGTATTTT. It codes for CASSMKGQVTDTQYF.

The chain carries TRBV12-3 or TRBV12-4 and TRBJ2-7; 8 bases align to TRBD1. The CDR3 totals 13 residues. Trimming removed 6 bases from V and 5 bases from J; junction bases left unmatched: 6. The CDR3 DNA is TGTGCCAGCAGCAGGACAGGGAGTAACGAGCAGTACTTC. Protein: CASSRTGSNEQYF.

The CDR3 region is CASSEGRRGPNYGYTF. The CDR3 nucleotides are TGTGCCAGCAGTGAAGGTCGTAGAGGCCCGAACTATGGCTACACCTTC. This chain joins TRBV2 and TRBJ1-2; unclear D gene. V lost 1 base and J 2 bases, leaving 14 bases between the germline ends. CDR3 length: 16 residues. CDR1 SNHLY and CDR2 FYNNEI come from the germline V gene.

The chain employs TRBV6-5 and TRBJ2-3; D may be TRBD2 (5 bases). Deletions cut 0 bases from V and 6 bases from J, with 10 bases between. Germline assignment: CDR1 MNHEY and CDR2 SVGAGI. CDR3 length: 14 residues. CDR3 region: CASSYSRRGDTQYF. The CDR3 DNA reads as TGTGCCAGCAGTTACTCGAGGCGCGGGGATACGCAGTATTTT.

Note on this clone: Other DNA sequences of this sample code for an identical CDR3. The J gene is TRBJ1-1, the V gene TRBV19; D not resolved. This CDR3 contains 13 residues. CDR1 LNHDA and CDR2 SQIVND come from the germline V gene (reference sequence). V gave up 3 bases and J gave up 3 bases, with 8 bases separating them. The CDR3 loop is CASSIDRDTEAFF. The CDR3, as DNA: TGTGCCAGTAGTATTGACCGGGACACTGAAGCTTTCTTT.

The CDR3 DNA follows: TGCGCCAGCAGCCCGCGGGGAGGGGGTTCCCACAATGAGCAGTTCTTC. Translation: CASSPRGGGSHNEQFF. This chain links TRBV5-1 with TRBJ2-1, with D maybe TRBD2 (7 bases). Deletions cut 4 bases from V and 5 bases from J, with 19 bases between. CDR3 size: 16 residues. Germline-derived CDR1 and CDR2 are SGHRS and YFSETQ.

The chain combines TRBV19 with TRBJ1-2, with D possibly being TRBD1 (5 bases). Germline CDR1 is LNHDA and CDR2 is SQIVND (reference sequence). The CDR3 totals 13 residues. Trimming took 3 bases from V and 8 from J, leaving 13 bases between them. CDR3: CASSISRGDGYTF. CDR3 DNA sequence: TGTGCCAGTAGTATTTCCCGGGGGGACGGCTACACCTTC.

The chain has TRBV3-1 (or the pseudogene TRBV3-2) and TRBJ1-5, with unresolved D. Trimming removed 4 bases at V and 1 base at J, with 8 bases between. The CDR3 runs 14 residues. Germline V CDR1 and CDR2: LGHDT, YNNKEL (reference sequence). CDR3: CASSPFLSNQPQHF. CDR3 nucleotide sequence: TGTGCCAGCAGCCCCTTCTTGAGCAATCAGCCCCAGCATTTT.

This clone appeared once. The chain is built from TRBV6-4 and TRBJ1-3; 7 nucleotides match TRBD1. The CDR3 loop spans 13 amino acids. With 10 bases clipped from V and 3 bases from J, the junction kept 6 bases outside the gene matches. Germline CDR1 reads MRHNA; CDR2 reads SNTAGT. Here the CDR3 reads CAKDRPIGNTIYF. The CDR3, as DNA: TGTGCCAAGGACAGGCCTATTGGAAACACCATATATTTT.

The chain carries TRBV10-3 and TRBJ1-5, with D perhaps TRBD1 (5 bases). This CDR3 is 13 amino acids long. Germline assignment: CDR1 ENHRY and CDR2 SYGVKD. The V and J ends lost 6 bases and 2 bases respectively, with 8 bases between them. The CDR3 DNA sequence: TGTGCCATCAGCCCGACAGGCAATCAGCCCCAGCATTTT. Protein product: CAISPTGNQPQHF.

The chain couples TRBV18 to TRBJ1-1, with D perhaps matching TRBD1 (5 bases). CDR3 length equals 17 residues. Per the germline V gene, CDR1 is KGHSH and CDR2 is LQKENI. V lost 1 base, J lost 0 bases, and 15 bases lay in between. The CDR3 region is CASSPLAGNRMNTEAFF. In DNA form, the CDR3 reads TGTGCCAGCTCACCACTGGCAGGGAATCGTATGAACACTGAAGCTTTCTTT.

This clone showed up just a few times. The chain employs TRBV6-2 or TRBV6-3 and TRBJ1-2, with no clear D. V shed 2 bases and J shed 2 bases, with 15 bases lying between them. CDR3 length equals 16 residues. Looked up from germline, CDR1 is MNHEY and CDR2 is SVGEGT. CDR3 amino acids: CASSYPGRRSNYGYTF. The CDR3, as DNA: TGTGCCAGCAGTTACCCGGGTAGGCGGTCCAACTATGGCTACACCTTC.